This T cell receptor beta chain originates from a study of cytomegalovirus exposure and HLA in healthy donors. The wider study: The 110 or so validation repertoires were produced on the same platform as the 670 or so repertoires of the first cohort. This was reported in a later analysis.

V lost 5 bases, J lost 4 bases, and 18 bases lay in between. This CDR3 has 15 residues. Germline-derived CDR1 and CDR2 are SGHNT and YENEEA. The table came from immunoSEQ multiplex PCR; TCRdb's copy has only in-frame clones and leaves some out. The data contain about 140,000 clones, around four fifths of them singletons. Among the approximately 110 subjects of the validation cohort, separate from the approximately 660-subject first cohort, were the donors. The material sequenced was PBMCs. This receptor was identified in a man aged 25 to 45 in good health and CMV-seropositive. This chain links TRBV11-3 with TRBJ2-7; tentative D call: TRBD1 (6 bases). For the CDR3, the DNA is TGTGCCAGCAGCGTGACAGGTGACCCTGGATACGAGCAGTACTTC. This translates into CASSVTGDPGYEQYF.